These T cell receptor beta chains were read from a single sample in a study of blood T cell repertoires in COVID-19. Sequencing was performed with immunoSEQ multiplex PCR; in TCRdb, only in-frame clones are kept and a portion is missing. The sample lists 270,000 or so clones, about 91% occurring once. The sequencing sample was made of peripheral blood. All receptors derive from a woman aged 35 to 49 who had recovered from COVID-19. CDR3s include the opening cysteine and the closing phenylalanine or tryptophan. D genes are given only for firm matches. Expanded clones are given a class, and other clones once, few, many or no size at all.

cdr3_aa	cdr3_nt	clone_size	d_call	j_call	v_call
CASSLSPAGGPLGGTDTQYF	TGTGCCAGCAGTTTATCACCCGCGGGGGGTCCTCTAGGGGGCACAGATACGCAGTATTTT	.	TRBD2	TRBJ2-3	TRBV27
CARTGSPEAFF	TGTGCCAGGACAGGGAGCCCTGAAGCTTTCTTT	.	TRBD1	TRBJ1-1	TRBV2
CASSYFSQRGGNEQFF	TGTGCCAGCAGTTACTTTTCCCAGCGGGGGGGAAATGAGCAGTTCTTC	.	TRBD2	TRBJ2-1	TRBV6-6
CASSEAMNTEAFF	TGTGCCAGCAGTGAAGCTATGAACACTGAAGCTTTCTTT	few	.	TRBJ1-1	TRBV5-5
CASSLLAGGNTDTQYF	TGTGCCAGCAGTTTACTAGCGGGAGGTAACACAGATACGCAGTATTTT	.	TRBD2	TRBJ2-3	TRBV28
CASSVQGGGIGELFF	TGTGCCAGCAGCGTACAGGGGGGAGGCATCGGGGAGCTGTTTTTT	.	TRBD1	TRBJ2-2	TRBV7-8
CASSTGAETQYF	TGTGCCAGTTCCACAGGGGCCGAGACCCAGTACTTC	.	TRBD1	TRBJ2-5	TRBV18
CASSIPGGRQETQYF	TGTGCCAGTAGTATCCCCGGGGGGCGTCAAGAGACCCAGTACTTC	.	.	TRBJ2-5	TRBV19
CSVEETRLSYEQYF	TGCAGCGTTGAAGAGACACGCCTCTCCTACGAGCAGTACTTC	.	.	TRBJ2-7	TRBV29-1
CASRPSGRAGNEQFF	TGTGCCAGCAGACCGAGCGGGAGGGCTGGGAATGAGCAGTTCTTC	once	TRBD2	TRBJ2-1	TRBV5-4
CASSAGGGGNQPQHF	TGTGCCAGCAGCGCCGGGGGGGGAGGTAATCAGCCCCAGCATTTT	.	.	TRBJ1-5	TRBV2
CASSGRGGGGNIQYF	TGTGCCAGCAGCGGCCGTGGCGGGGGCGGGAACATTCAGTACTTC	once	.	TRBJ2-4	TRBV5-6
CASSQQETQYF	TGTGCCAGCAGCCAACAAGAGACCCAGTACTTC	once	.	TRBJ2-5	TRBV5-6
CASSVGGAANEKLFF	TGTGCCAGCAGCGTTGGCGGGGCCGCTAATGAAAAACTGTTTTTT	.	.	TRBJ1-4	TRBV5-6
CASSQTENTEAFF	TGTGCCAGCAGCCAGACAGAGAACACTGAAGCTTTCTTT	.	.	TRBJ1-1	TRBV12-3/TRBV12-4
CASSGGGFYGYTF	TGTGCCAGCAGCGGTGGGGGGTTCTATGGCTACACCTTC	.	.	TRBJ1-2	TRBV28
CASGSGQGAVNGGYTF	TGTGCCAGCGGTTCGGGACAGGGGGCGGTTAATGGTGGCTACACCTTC	few	TRBD1	TRBJ1-2	TRBV27